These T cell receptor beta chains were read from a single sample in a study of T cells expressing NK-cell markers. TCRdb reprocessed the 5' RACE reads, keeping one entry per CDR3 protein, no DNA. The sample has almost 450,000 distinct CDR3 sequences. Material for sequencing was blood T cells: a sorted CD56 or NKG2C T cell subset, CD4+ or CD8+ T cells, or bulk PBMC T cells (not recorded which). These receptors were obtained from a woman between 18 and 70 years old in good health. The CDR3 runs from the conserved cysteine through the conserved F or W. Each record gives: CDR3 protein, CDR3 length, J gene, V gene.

CDR3: CSARDVLRGETQYF
length: 14
J: TRBJ2-5
V: TRBV20-1

CDR3: CSARVAGGRRYEQYF
length: 15
J: TRBJ2-7
V: TRBV20-1

CDR3: CASSPGTNTDTQYF
length: 14
J: TRBJ2-3
V: TRBV4-3

CDR3: CASSPGRFGTGSSGELFF
length: 18
J: TRBJ2-2
V: TRBV11-2

CDR3: CATTPTSYNYGYTF
length: 14
J: TRBJ1-2
V: TRBV19

CDR3: CSAAPGLGETQYF
length: 13
J: TRBJ2-5
V: TRBV20-1

CDR3: CASSARGLKGSEAFF
length: 15
J: TRBJ1-1
V: TRBV25-1

CDR3: CASSLPTGTGKGKSPSGANVLTF
length: 23
J: TRBJ2-6
V: TRBV12-3/TRBV12-4

CDR3: CSARVWRPSSYEQYF
length: 15
J: TRBJ2-7
V: TRBV20-1

CDR3: CASSQGPNSGNTIYF
length: 15
J: TRBJ1-3
V: TRBV3-1

CDR3: CASSLLDSLYEQYF
length: 14
J: TRBJ2-7
V: TRBV5-6

CDR3: CAIKTAGRETQYF
length: 13
J: TRBJ2-5
V: TRBV28